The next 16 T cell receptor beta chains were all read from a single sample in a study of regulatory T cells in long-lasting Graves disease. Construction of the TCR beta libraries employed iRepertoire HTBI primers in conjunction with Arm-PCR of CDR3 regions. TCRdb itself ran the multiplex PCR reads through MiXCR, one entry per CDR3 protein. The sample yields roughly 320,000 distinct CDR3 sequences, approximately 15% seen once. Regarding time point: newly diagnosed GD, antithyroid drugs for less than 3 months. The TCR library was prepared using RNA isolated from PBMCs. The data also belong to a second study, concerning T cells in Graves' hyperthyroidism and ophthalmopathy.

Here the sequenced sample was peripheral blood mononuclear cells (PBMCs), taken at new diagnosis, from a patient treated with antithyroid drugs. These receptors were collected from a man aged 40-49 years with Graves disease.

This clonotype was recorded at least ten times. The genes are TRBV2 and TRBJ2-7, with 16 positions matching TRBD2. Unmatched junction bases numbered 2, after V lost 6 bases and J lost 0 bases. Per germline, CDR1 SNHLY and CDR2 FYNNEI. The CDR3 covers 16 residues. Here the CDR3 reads CASSGTSGGDSYEQYF. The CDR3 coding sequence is TGTGCCAGCAGCGGGACTAGCGGGGGGGACTCCTACGAGCAGTACTTC.

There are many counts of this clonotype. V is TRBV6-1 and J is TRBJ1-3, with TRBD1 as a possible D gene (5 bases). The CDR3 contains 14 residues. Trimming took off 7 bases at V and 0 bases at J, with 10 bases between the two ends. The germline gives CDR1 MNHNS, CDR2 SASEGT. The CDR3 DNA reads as TGTGCCAGCATGCGGGACGTCTCTGGAAACACCATATATTTT. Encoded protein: CASMRDVSGNTIYF.

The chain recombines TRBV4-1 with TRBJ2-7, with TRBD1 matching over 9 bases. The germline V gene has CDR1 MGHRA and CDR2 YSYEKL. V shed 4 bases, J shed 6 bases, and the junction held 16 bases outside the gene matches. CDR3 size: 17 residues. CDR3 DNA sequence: TGCGCCAGCAGCCCCCGGGACAGGGTAGATTGGGCTCGCGAGCAGTACTTC. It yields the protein CASSPRDRVDWAREQYF.

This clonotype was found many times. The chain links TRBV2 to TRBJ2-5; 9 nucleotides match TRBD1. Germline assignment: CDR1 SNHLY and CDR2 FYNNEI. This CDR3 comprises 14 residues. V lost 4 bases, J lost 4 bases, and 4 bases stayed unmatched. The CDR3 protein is CASSGTGGRETQYF. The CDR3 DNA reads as TGTGCCAGCAGTGGAACAGGGGGCCGAGAGACCCAGTACTTC. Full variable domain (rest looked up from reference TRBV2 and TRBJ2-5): EPEVTQTPSHQVTQMGQEVILRCVPISNHLYFYWYRQILGQKVEFLVSFYNNEISEKSEIFDDQFSVERPDGSNFTLKIRSTKLEDSAMYFCASSGTGGRETQYFGPGTRLLVL.

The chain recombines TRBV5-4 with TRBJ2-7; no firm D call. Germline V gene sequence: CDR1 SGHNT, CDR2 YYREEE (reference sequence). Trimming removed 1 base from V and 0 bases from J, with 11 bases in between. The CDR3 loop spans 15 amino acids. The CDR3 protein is CASSLSYSSSYEQYF. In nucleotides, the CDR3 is TGTGCCAGCAGCTTGTCATACAGCAGCTCCTACGAGCAGTACTTC.

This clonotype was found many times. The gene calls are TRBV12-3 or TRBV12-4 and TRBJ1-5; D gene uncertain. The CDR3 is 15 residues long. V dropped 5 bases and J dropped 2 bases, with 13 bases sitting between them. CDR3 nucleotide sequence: TGTGCCAGCAGTGCGGGAGACACGCGCAATCAGCCCCAGCATTTT. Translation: CASSAGDTRNQPQHF.

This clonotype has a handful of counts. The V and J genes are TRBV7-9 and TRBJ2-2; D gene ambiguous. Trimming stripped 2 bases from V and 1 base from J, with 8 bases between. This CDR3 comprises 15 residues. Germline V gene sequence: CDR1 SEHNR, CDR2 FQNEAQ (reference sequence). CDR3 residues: CASSLLPKNTGELFF. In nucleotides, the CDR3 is TGTGCCAGCAGCTTATTGCCAAAGAACACCGGGGAGCTGTTTTTT.

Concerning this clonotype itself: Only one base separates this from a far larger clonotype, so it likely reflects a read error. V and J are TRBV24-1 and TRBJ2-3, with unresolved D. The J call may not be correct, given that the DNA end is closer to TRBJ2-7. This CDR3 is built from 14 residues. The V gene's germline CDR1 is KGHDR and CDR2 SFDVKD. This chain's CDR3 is CATCDWNKAGEQYF. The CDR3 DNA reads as TGTGCCACCTGTGATTGGAACAAGGCCGGTGAGCAGTACTTC.

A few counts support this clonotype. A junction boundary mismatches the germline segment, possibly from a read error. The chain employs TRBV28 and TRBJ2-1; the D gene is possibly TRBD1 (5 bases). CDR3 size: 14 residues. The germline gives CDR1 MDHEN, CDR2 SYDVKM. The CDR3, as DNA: TGTGCCGGCAGTCAGGGTGGATCCTACAATGAGCAGTTCTTC. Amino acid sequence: CAGSQGGSYNEQFF.

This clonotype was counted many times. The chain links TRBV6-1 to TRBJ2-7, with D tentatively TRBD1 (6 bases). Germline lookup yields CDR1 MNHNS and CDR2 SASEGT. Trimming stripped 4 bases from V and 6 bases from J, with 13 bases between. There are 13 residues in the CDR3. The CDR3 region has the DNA TGTGCCAGCAGTGGGTACAGGGATGGCGAGCAGTACTTC. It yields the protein CASSGYRDGEQYF.

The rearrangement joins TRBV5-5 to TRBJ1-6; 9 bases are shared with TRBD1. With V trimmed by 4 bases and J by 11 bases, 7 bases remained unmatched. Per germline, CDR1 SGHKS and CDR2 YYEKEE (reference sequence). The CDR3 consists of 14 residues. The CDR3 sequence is CASSLQGAQAPLHF. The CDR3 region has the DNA TGTGCCAGCAGCCTACAGGGGGCTCAGGCACCCCTCCACTTT. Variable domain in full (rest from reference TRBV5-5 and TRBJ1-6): DAGVTQSPTHLIKTRGQQVTLRCSPISGHKSVSWYQQVLGQGPQFIFQYYEKEERGRGNFPDRFSARQFPNYSSELNVNALLLGDSALYLCASSLQGAQAPLHFGNGTRLTVT.

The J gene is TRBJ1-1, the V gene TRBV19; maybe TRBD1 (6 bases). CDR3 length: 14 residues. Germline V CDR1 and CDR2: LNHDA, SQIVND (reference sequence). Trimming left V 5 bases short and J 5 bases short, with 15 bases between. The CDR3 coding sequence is TGTGCCAGTAGTCCCGACAGGTTGGGGACTGAAGCTTTCTTT. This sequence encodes CASSPDRLGTEAFF.

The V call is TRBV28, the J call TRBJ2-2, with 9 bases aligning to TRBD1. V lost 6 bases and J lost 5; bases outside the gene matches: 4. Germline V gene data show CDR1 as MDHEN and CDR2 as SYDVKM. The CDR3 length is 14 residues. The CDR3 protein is CASSLGTGTGELFF. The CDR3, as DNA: TGTGCCAGCAGCTTGGGGACAGGGACCGGGGAGCTGTTTTTT.

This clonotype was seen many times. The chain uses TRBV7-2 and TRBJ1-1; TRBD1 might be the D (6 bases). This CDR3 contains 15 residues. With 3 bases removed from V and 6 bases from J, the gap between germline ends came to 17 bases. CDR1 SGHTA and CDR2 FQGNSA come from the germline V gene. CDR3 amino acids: CASSFAGAYSAEAFF. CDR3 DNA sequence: TGTGCCAGCAGCTTTGCGGGGGCGTATAGCGCTGAAGCTTTCTTT. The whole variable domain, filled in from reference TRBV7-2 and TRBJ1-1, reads GAGVSQSPSNKVTEKGKDVELRCDPISGHTALYWYRQSLGQGLEFLIYFQGNSAPDKSGLPSDRFSAERTGGSVSTLTIQRTQQEDSAVYLCASSFAGAYSAEAFFGQGTRLTVV.

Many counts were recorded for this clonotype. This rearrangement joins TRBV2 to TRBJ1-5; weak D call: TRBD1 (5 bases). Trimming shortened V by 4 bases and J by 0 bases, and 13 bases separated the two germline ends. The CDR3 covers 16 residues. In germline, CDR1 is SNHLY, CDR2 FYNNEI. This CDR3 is CASSGGYLDSNQPQHF. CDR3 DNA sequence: TGTGCCAGCAGTGGGGGGTACCTTGATAGCAATCAGCCCCAGCATTTT.

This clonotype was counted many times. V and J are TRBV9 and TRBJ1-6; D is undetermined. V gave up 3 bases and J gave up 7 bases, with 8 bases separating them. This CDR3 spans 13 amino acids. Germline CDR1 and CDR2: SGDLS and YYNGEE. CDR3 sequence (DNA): TGTGCCAGCAGCGCAGCCCAAAATTCACCCCTCCACTTT. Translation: CASSAAQNSPLHF.